The following is a T cell receptor (beta chain) sequence with its context. The antigen is not known. Since all of the isolated RNA was reverse transcribed, expressed TCRB transcripts were what got sequenced. Reads from naive, central memory and regulatory T cell samples averaged about 3.8 million. The method was immunoSEQ multiplex PCR; TCRdb's version includes in-frame clones alone and lacks a portion of them. The table includes about 160,000 clones, about 7.9% detected once. These data come from a study of beta chain features in type 1 diabetes. At the level of the study: The patient and healthy donor groups were comparable for age, gender and cell yields.

Findings and limits, study-wide: Researchers report that Type 1 diabetes patients had moderately but significantly shorter TCRB CDR3s across all four CD4+ subsets.

Source material: central memory CD4+ T cells from blood. This TCR derives from a man between 18 and 35 years old with type 1 diabetes.

In nucleotides, the CDR3 is TGTGCCAGCAGTGAAACAGTCCAGAATCAGCCCCAGCATTTT. This gives the protein CASSETVQNQPQHF. This chain joins TRBV2 and TRBJ1-5; D gene ambiguous. CDR1 is SNHLY, CDR2 FYNNEI, per germline. Trimming cost V 2 bases and J 4 bases, with 9 bases left between them. CDR3 length: 14 amino acids.